The TCR beta chain described here comes from a study of blood T cells in healthy people across ages. A sample-barcoded 5' primer and a J-beta primer mix were used in a second PCR of roughly 6 to 11 cycles. TCRdb processed the 5' RACE reads anew with MiXCR; each CDR3 protein has one entry. The sample holds over a million distinct CDR3 sequences, about 42% seen once. The CDR3 is made up of 14 amino acids. Germline V gene sequence: CDR1 SGHVS, CDR2 FNYEAQ. Trimming shortened V by 5 bases and J by 5 bases, and 13 bases separated the two germline ends. This clonotype originated in a woman younger than 35 in good health. The specimen was blood. The V and J genes are TRBV7-6 and TRBJ1-5; tentative D call: TRBD1 (5 bases). The CDR3 DNA reads as TGTGCCAGCAGCCCTGACAGAACCTATCAGCCCCAGCATTTT. This translates into CASSPDRTYQPQHF.